This T cell receptor (beta chain) was sequenced during a study of T cells in Graves' hyperthyroidism and ophthalmopathy. There are a few counts of this clonotype. The antigen is unknown. With a duration under 2 months, the hyperthyroidism was newly diagnosed in patients aged 18 to 65. Clinical symptoms, serum thyroxine and TRAb, thyroid ultrasound and orbital computed tomography were used for the diagnoses. Around 9.9 ml of fresh peripheral blood supplied the PBMCs. Broader study findings: Blood also carried most thyroid clonotypes expanded above 0.001.

Regions amplified from RNA transcripts were the TCR beta CDR3 regions. Researchers ran a first-round RT-PCR on the TCR CDR3 using the HTBI primer set. TCRdb reprocessed the multiplex PCR reads with MiXCR, giving one entry per CDR3 protein. The sample consists of approximately 420,000 distinct CDR3 sequences, roughly 13% of them appearing once. The germline CDR1 and CDR2 sequences are SQVTM and ANQGSEA. CDR3 size: 13 residues. With V trimmed by 1 base and J by 4 bases, 2 bases remained unmatched. This receptor was taken from a woman between 18 and 29 years old with Graves' hyperthyroidism. The material sequenced was blood. The chain combines TRBV29-1 with TRBJ1-2; 8 bases agree with TRBD1. CDR3 residues: CSVEGQGTYGYTF. CDR3 DNA: TGCAGCGTTGAAGGACAGGGGACCTATGGCTACACCTTC.